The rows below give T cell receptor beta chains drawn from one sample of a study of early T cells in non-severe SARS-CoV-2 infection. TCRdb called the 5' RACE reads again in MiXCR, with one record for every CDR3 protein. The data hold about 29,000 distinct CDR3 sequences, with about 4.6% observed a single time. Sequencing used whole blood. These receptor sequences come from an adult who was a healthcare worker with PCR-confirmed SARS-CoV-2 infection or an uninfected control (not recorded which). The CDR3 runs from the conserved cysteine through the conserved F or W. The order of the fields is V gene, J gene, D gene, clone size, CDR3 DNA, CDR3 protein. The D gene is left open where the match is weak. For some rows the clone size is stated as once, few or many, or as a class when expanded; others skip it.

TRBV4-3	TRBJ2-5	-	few	TGCGCCAGCAGCCAAGACGTAGGGTGGGAGACCCAGTACTTC	CASSQDVGWETQYF
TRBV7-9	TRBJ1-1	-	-	TGTGCCAGCAGCTTAGCGGCAGGGGTTTGGGGCACTGAAGCTTTCTTT	CASSLAAGVWGTEAFF
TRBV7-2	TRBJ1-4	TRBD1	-	TGTGCCAGCAGCTTGGGGACAGCCAATGAAAAACTGTTTTTT	CASSLGTANEKLFF
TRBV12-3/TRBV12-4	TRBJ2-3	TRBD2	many	TGTGCCAGCAGCCTGAGCGGGAGGGCCCCAGATACGCAGTATTTT	CASSLSGRAPDTQYF
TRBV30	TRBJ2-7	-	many	TGTGCCTTCCCGGGGCCCGGGGGCGAGCAGTACTTC	CAFPGPGGEQYF
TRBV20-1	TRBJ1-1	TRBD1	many	TGCAGTGCGGGACAAGGGGGCCGAGCTTTCTTT	CSAGQGGRAFF
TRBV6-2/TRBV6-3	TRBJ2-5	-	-	TGTGCCAGCAGTTACTCGCCCCAGACCCAGTACTTC	CASSYSPQTQYF
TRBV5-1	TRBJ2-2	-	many	TGCGCCAGCACGGCGGGACACAACACCGGGGAGCTGTTTTTT	CASTAGHNTGELFF
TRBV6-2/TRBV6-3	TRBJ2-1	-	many	TGTGCCAGCAGTGCCCGGCCCGGGACAAATTACAATGAGCAGTTCTTC	CASSARPGTNYNEQFF
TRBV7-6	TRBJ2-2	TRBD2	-	TGTGCCAGCAGCCAGCTAGCGGGAGATTCCGGGGAGCTGTTTTTT	CASSQLAGDSGELFF
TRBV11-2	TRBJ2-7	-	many	TGTGCCAGCAGCCCAAGGTGGGGCTTCCGCGCAGGGCAGTACTTC	CASSPRWGFRAGQYF
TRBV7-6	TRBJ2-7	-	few	TGTGCCAGCAGCTTAGCAGTTTCAGACTACGAGCAGTACTTC	CASSLAVSDYEQYF
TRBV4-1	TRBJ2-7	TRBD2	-	TGCGCCAGCAGTCTTACTAGCGGGGGGAGCTCCTACGAGCAGTACTTC	CASSLTSGGSSYEQYF
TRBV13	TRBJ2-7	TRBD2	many	TGTGCCAGCAGCCGCACTAGCGGGCCCCTCTCCTACGAGCAGTACTTC	CASSRTSGPLSYEQYF
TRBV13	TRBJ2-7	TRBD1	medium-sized	TGTGCCAGCAGCGTTGGACAGGGCTACGAGCAGTACTTC	CASSVGQGYEQYF
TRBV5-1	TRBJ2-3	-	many	TGCGCCAGCAGCTTACAGGGTGGAGAAGATACGCAGTATTTT	CASSLQGGEDTQYF
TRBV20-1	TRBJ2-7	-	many	TGCAGTGCTAGAGAAGTCGGTTTCTTGTCCCAGAACTTC	CSAREVGFLSQNF
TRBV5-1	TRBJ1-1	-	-	TGCGCCAGCAGCCCCCCGGGGGGGGTCACTGAAGCTTTCTTT	CASSPPGGVTEAFF
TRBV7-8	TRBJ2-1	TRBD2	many	TGTGCCAGCAGCTTGATAGCGGGAGGGATCTCCTACAATGAGCAGTTCTTC	CASSLIAGGISYNEQFF
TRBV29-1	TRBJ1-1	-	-	TGCAGCGTTGTAGCGCAGGAAGAGACTGAAGCTTTCTTT	CSVVAQEETEAFF
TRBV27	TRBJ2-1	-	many	TGTGCCAGCAGAGGCAGGGGTGGGTACAATGAGCAGTTCTTC	CASRGRGGYNEQFF
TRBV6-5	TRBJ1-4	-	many	TGTGCCAGCAGTTACTCGAGTCGCGAGTCTAATGAAAAACTGTTTTTT	CASSYSSRESNEKLFF
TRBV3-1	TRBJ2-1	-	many	TGTGCCAGCAGCCGGACGGTTAACTCCTACAATGAGCAGTTCTTC	CASSRTVNSYNEQFF
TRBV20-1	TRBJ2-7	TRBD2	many	TGCAGTGCTTGGACTAGCGGGAGGGCCTTCGGCGAGCAGTACTTC	CSAWTSGRAFGEQYF
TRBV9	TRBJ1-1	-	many	TGTGCCAGCAGCCCCCGAGGCAGGAACACTGAAGCTTTCTTT	CASSPRGRNTEAFF
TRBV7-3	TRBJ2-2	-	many	TGTGCCAGCAGCTTAAATCATCAGGGTGCGACCGGGGAGCTGTTTTTT	CASSLNHQGATGELFF
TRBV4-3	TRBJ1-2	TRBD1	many	TGCGCCAGCAGCCAGAGGACAGGGAAAGATGTCGGCTACACCTTC	CASSQRTGKDVGYTF
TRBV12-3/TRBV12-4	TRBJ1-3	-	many	TGTGCCAGCAGCTTTGGAGGAAGAAGGTCTGGAAACACCATATATTTT	CASSFGGRRSGNTIYF
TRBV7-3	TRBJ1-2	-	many	TGTGCCAGCAGCTTATTTTCAGGGGATGGTGGCTACACCTTC	CASSLFSGDGGYTF
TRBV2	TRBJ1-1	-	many	TGTGCCAGCAGTCTCATGGAGGGTAACACTGAAGCTTTCTTT	CASSLMEGNTEAFF
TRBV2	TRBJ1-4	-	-	TGTGCCAACAAAAGGGAGGTAAATGAAAAACTGTTTTTT	CANKREVNEKLFF
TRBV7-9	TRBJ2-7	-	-	TGTGCCAGCAGCCCCCACGGAGGATACGAGCAGTACTTC	CASSPHGGYEQYF
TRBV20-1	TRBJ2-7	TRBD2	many	TGCAGTGCTATAGAGCGGGAGGCGTACGAGCAGTACTTC	CSAIEREAYEQYF
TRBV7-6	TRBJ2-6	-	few	TGTGCCAGCAGCTTAGGCGGTATCTCTGGGGCCAACGTCCTGACTTTC	CASSLGGISGANVLTF
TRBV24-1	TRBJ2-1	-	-	TGTGCCACCAGTGATTTCCGGGACACCTTCAATGAGCAGTTCTTC	CATSDFRDTFNEQFF
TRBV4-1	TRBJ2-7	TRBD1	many	TGCGCCAGCAGCCAACGGGACAGGGTCTACGAGCAGTACTTC	CASSQRDRVYEQYF
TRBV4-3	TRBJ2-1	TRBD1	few	TGCGCCAGCAGTCCTGGACCGGGACAGGGTCCCCAATTGATATCCTACAATGAGCAGTTCTTC	CASSPGPGQGPQLISYNEQFF
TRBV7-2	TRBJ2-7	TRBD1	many	TGTGCCAGCAGCATGACAGGGGGCAAGTACTACGAGCAGTACTTC	CASSMTGGKYYEQYF
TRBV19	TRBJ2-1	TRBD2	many	TGTGCCAGTAGGCTAGCGGGGATTTACAATGAGCAGTTCTTC	CASRLAGIYNEQFF
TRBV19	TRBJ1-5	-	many	TGTGCCAGTAGTATCGAACAGGGTCTGGGTCAGCCCCAGCATTTT	CASSIEQGLGQPQHF
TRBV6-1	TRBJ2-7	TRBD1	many	TGTGCCAGCAGTGAAGTAGGAGACAGGGGGAGGCAGTACTTC	CASSEVGDRGRQYF
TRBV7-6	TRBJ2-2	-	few	TGTGCCAGCAGCCAATGGGTCGCCCGAACGGCCGGGGAGCTGTTTTTT	CASSQWVARTAGELFF
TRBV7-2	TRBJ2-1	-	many	TGTGCCAGCAGCTTAAGAGGGGGGTCGGACACACCAGGGGATGAGCAGTTCTTC	CASSLRGGSDTPGDEQFF
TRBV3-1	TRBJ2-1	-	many	TGTGCCAGCAGCTACCAGGGATCCCACTACAATGAGCAGTTCTTC	CASSYQGSHYNEQFF
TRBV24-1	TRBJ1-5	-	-	TGTGCCACCAGTGATTTTGACAGCAATCAGCCCCAGCATTTT	CATSDFDSNQPQHF
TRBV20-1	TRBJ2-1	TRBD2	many	TGCAGTGCTCACTCTACTAGCGATGAGCAGTTCTTC	CSAHSTSDEQFF
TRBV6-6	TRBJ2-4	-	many	TGTGCCAGCAGCCGGACGGTGGGGCGTCAAAACATTCAGTACTTC	CASSRTVGRQNIQYF
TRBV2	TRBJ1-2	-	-	TGTGCCAGCCCGGGGAGAGCCAATGGCTACACCTTC	CASPGRANGYTF
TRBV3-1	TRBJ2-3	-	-	TGTGCCAGCAGACCGAACAAGGGGACCCAGAGCACAGATACGCAGTATTTT	CASRPNKGTQSTDTQYF
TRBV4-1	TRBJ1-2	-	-	TGCGCCAGCAGCCAAGATATGGGGGGGCTAATCGGCTACACCTTC	CASSQDMGGLIGYTF
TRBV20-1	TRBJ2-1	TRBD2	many	TGCAGTGCTAGAGCCCCGGGACTAGCGAGCGACAATGAGCAGTTCTTC	CSARAPGLASDNEQFF
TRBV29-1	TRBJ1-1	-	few	TGCAGCGCTGAACCAAAGGGGGGAGCTCAGAACACTGAAGCTTTCTTT	CSAEPKGGAQNTEAFF
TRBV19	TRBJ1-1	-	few	TGTGCCAGTAGTATAGATTTGAGGGAAACCACTGAAGCTTTCTTT	CASSIDLRETTEAFF
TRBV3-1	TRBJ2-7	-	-	TGTGCCAGCAGCCAAGCAAACAGCGAGCAGTACTTC	CASSQANSEQYF